Listed here are 23 T cell receptor beta chains from one sample, sequenced in a study of blood T cell repertoires in COVID-19. Generated by immunoSEQ multiplex PCR, the TCRdb table keeps only in-frame clones and is missing some. Here the sample spans around 270,000 clones, around 88% being singletons. The specimen was peripheral blood. Source of these receptors: a man aged 30 to 39 with active or convalescent COVID-19.

J is TRBJ1-1 and V is TRBV7-9; D unclear. The CDR3 runs 14 residues. The V end was cut by 2 bases, the J end by 4 bases, with 11 bases between. Germline V CDR1 and CDR2: SEHNR, FQNEAQ (reference sequence). This CDR3 reads CASSLPHGSTEAFF. DNA for the CDR3: TGTGCCAGCAGCTTACCGCACGGTTCCACTGAAGCTTTCTTT.

This chain uses TRBV18 with TRBJ2-1; possible D gene TRBD2, 6 bases. Germline assignment: CDR1 KGHSH and CDR2 LQKENI. The CDR3 length is 15 residues. Trimming removed 6 bases at V and 0 bases at J, with 12 bases between. The CDR3 coding sequence is TGTGCCAGCTCCCCGCGGGGTAGCTCCTACAATGAGCAGTTCTTC. Encoded protein: CASSPRGSSYNEQFF.

In this sample, this clone turned up a few times. The gene calls are TRBV28 and TRBJ1-5; D not certain. With 4 bases removed from V and 9 bases from J, the gap between germline ends came to 7 bases. Germline CDR1 and CDR2: MDHEN and SYDVKM. This CDR3 comprises 11 residues. DNA of the CDR3: TGTGCCAGCAGTTCCGGTATGCCCCAGCATTTT. Its protein product is CASSSGMPQHF.

The chain couples TRBV30 to TRBJ1-1; D is uncertain. With 1 base removed from V and 7 bases from J, the gap between germline ends came to 10 bases. The CDR3 totals 12 residues. CDR1 GTSNPN and CDR2 SVGIG come from the germline V gene (reference sequence). The CDR3 spells CAWSALGFEAFF. In nucleotides, the CDR3 is TGTGCCTGGAGTGCCCTGGGCTTTGAAGCTTTCTTT. Full variable domain (missing parts from reference TRBV30 and TRBJ1-1): SQTIHQWPATLVQPVGSPLSLECTVEGTSNPNLYWYRQAAGRGLQLLFYSVGIGQISSEVPQNLSASRPQDRQFILSSKKLLLSDSGFYLCAWSALGFEAFFGQGTRLTVV.

V gene TRBV7-9 combines with J gene TRBJ1-5; TRBD1 matches 10 bases. The CDR3 covers 18 residues. After removal of 5 bases from V and 4 bases from J, the junction contained 14 bases not matched to a gene. CDR1 is SEHNR, CDR2 FQNEAQ, per germline (reference sequence). Here the CDR3 DNA reads TGTGCCAGCAGCCCGGCCCGGACAGGGGGATTAGGGAATCAGCCCCAGCATTTT. This gives the protein CASSPARTGGLGNQPQHF.

Here the CDR3 reads CATSRGEGLKYF. The CDR3 DNA reads as TGTGCCACCAGCAGAGGGGAGGGGCTCAAGTACTTC. V usage is TRBV15 and J usage is TRBJ2-7, with 7 nucleotides matching TRBD2. Germline V gene lookup returns CDR1 LNHNV and CDR2 YYDKDF (reference sequence). The CDR3 is 12 residues long. Trimming cost V 1 base and J 11 bases; bases outside gene matches: 5.

The CDR3 bases are TGTGCCAGTAGTGACACCGGGACAGTAGTCCAAGAGACCCAGTACTTC. It specifies CASSDTGTVVQETQYF. The rearrangement links TRBV19 to TRBJ2-5; 7 nucleotides align to TRBD1. J lost 1 base, V lost 5 bases, and 10 bases had no gene match. CDR1 LNHDA and CDR2 SQIVND come from the germline V gene (reference sequence). The CDR3 extends over 16 amino acids.

This sequence joins TRBV5-1 and TRBJ2-5; 7 bases fit TRBD1. This CDR3 is 16 amino acids long. The V gene end was trimmed by 0 bases and the J gene end by 0 bases; junction bases not matched to a gene: 5. CDR1 and CDR2 (germline): SGHRS, YFSETQ. The CDR3 nucleotides are TGCGCCAGCAGCTTGGGGGCAGGGGGTTACCAAGAGACCCAGTACTTC. It encodes CASSLGAGGYQETQYF.

This chain's CDR3 is CASGGTSSADTQYF. The CDR3 nucleotides read TGTGCCAGCGGGGGGACCTCCTCGGCGGATACGCAGTATTTT. This chain joins TRBV7-9 and TRBJ2-3; a possible D gene is TRBD2 (6 bases). The CDR3 runs 14 residues. Germline V gene sequence: CDR1 SEHNR, CDR2 FQNEAQ (reference sequence). Trimming left V 8 bases short and J 6 bases short, with 18 bases between.

The chain joins TRBV30 to TRBJ1-1, with TRBD1 matching over 7 bases. Germline CDR1 reads GTSNPN; CDR2 reads SVGIG (reference sequence). V was clipped by 2 bases and J by 0 bases; unmatched bases: 6. This CDR3 has 15 residues. DNA of the CDR3: TGTGCCTGGAGTCTTATCAGGGGGATGAACACTGAAGCTTTCTTT. It is translated as CAWSLIRGMNTEAFF.

The chain carries TRBV12-3 or TRBV12-4 and TRBJ2-7; possible D gene TRBD2, 6 bases. The CDR3 totals 13 residues. V gave up 8 bases and J gave up 0 bases, with 11 bases separating them. The CDR3 spells CASGLGGSYEQYF. In DNA, the CDR3 is TGTGCCAGCGGCCTGGGGGGCTCCTACGAGCAGTACTTC.

The chain carries TRBV11-2 and TRBJ2-7; perhaps TRBD2 as D (6 bases). From germline, CDR1 is SGHAT and CDR2 FQNNGV. CDR3 length: 15 residues. V was cut by 5 bases and J by 3 bases, with 17 bases left in between. The CDR3 loop reads CASSPAAGRLYEQYF. CDR3 DNA: TGTGCCAGCAGCCCCGCTGCGGGACGCCTCTACGAGCAGTACTTC.

The V and J genes are TRBV11-2 and TRBJ2-1, with D possibly TRBD2 on 6 matching bases. From germline, CDR1 is SGHAT and CDR2 FQNNGV. V was cut by 0 bases and J by 1 base, with 13 bases left in between. The CDR3 sequence is 17 residues long. Written as DNA, the CDR3 is TGTGCCAGCAGCTTAGATGTGTGGGGGACTTCCTACAATGAGCAGTTCTTC. Its protein is CASSLDVWGTSYNEQFF.

V is TRBV4-3 and J is TRBJ2-3; 14 nucleotides agree with TRBD2. Trimming took 4 bases from V and 3 from J; bases not matched to a gene: 9. Germline CDR1 and CDR2: LGHNA and YSLEER. This CDR3 contains 18 residues. In DNA, the CDR3 is TGCGCCAGCAGCCTGGGACTAGCGGGGGCGGGTAGTACAGATACGCAGTATTTT. It translates to CASSLGLAGAGSTDTQYF.

The chain employs TRBV5-1 and TRBJ1-1; 7 bases are a match to TRBD1. There are 14 residues in the CDR3. The germline CDR1 and CDR2 sequences are SGHRS and YFSETQ. Trimming cost V 2 bases and J 1 base; bases outside gene matches: 2. CDR3 residues: CASSFSGGNTEAFF. The CDR3, as DNA: TGCGCCAGCAGCTTCTCAGGGGGGAACACTGAAGCTTTCTTT.

The rearrangement links TRBV3-1 (or the pseudogene TRBV3-2) to TRBJ2-7, with TRBD1 as a possible D gene (6 bases). This CDR3 contains 15 residues. V was clipped by 3 bases and J by 3 bases, with 15 bases between them. The germline V gene has CDR1 LGHDT and CDR2 YNNKEL (reference sequence). CDR3 sequence: CASSQGAGSIYEQYF. The CDR3 DNA sequence: TGTGCCAGCAGCCAGGGGGCAGGCAGTATCTACGAGCAGTACTTC.

Concerning this clone itself: A read error may produce the germline difference seen at one junction end. The chain employs TRBV7-2 and TRBJ2-7; TRBD2 matches at 16 bases. Looked up from germline, CDR1 is SGHTA and CDR2 is FQGNSA. This CDR3 comprises 14 residues. Written as DNA, the CDR3 is TGTGCCAGCAGTCCCGGGACTAGCGGGGGGGGACATTTCTTC. Translated: CASSPGTSGGGHFF.

This rearrangement joins TRBV7-2 to TRBJ2-1, with TRBD1 matching 8 bases. The V gene end was trimmed by 6 bases and the J gene end by 6 bases; junction bases not matched to a gene: 10. The length of the CDR3 is 15 residues. Germline CDR1 is SGHTA and CDR2 is FQGNSA. The CDR3 spells CASRETGGTGNEQFF. Here the CDR3 DNA reads TGTGCCAGCAGGGAAACAGGGGGAACTGGCAATGAGCAGTTCTTC.

V is TRBV24-1 and J is TRBJ2-6; TRBD2 matches at 9 bases. Germline V lookup: CDR1 KGHDR, CDR2 SFDVKD. CDR3 size: 17 residues. V lost 4 bases and J lost 2; bases outside the gene matches: 5. The CDR3 loop reads CATSDRGRGTGANVLTF. The CDR3 DNA is TGTGCCACCAGTGACCGCGGGAGGGGGACTGGGGCCAACGTCCTGACTTTC.

The gene calls are TRBV5-1 and TRBJ2-5; the match to TRBD2 covers 7 bases. CDR3 length: 17 amino acids. Germline CDR1 reads SGHRS; CDR2 reads YFSETQ. After removal of 0 bases from V and 3 bases from J, the junction contained 11 bases not matched to a gene. The CDR3 bases are TGCGCCAGCAGCTTGGTACGTCCTAGCGGTTTTAAAGAGACCCAGTACTTC. It specifies CASSLVRPSGFKETQYF.

J is TRBJ2-7 and V is TRBV3-1 (or the pseudogene TRBV3-2); D is possibly TRBD2 (5 bases). Germline values: CDR1 LGHDT, CDR2 YNNKEL (reference sequence). The CDR3 is 13 residues long. V lost 1 base and J lost 1, with 5 bases in between. The CDR3 DNA reads as TGTGCCAGCAGCCAAGGGACTTCCTACGAGCAGTACTTC. Its protein is CASSQGTSYEQYF.

The V gene is TRBV4-1, the J gene TRBJ2-5; possibly TRBD1 for D (5 bases). The CDR3 runs to 13 residues. Trimming removed 5 bases from V and 5 bases from J, with 12 bases in between. Germline V gene data show CDR1 as MGHRA and CDR2 as YSYEKL. CDR3 sequence: CASSDSPGETQYF. CDR3 sequence (DNA): TGCGCCAGCAGCGACAGTCCCGGGGAGACCCAGTACTTC.

The rearrangement links TRBV12-3 or TRBV12-4 to TRBJ1-2; the D is unclear. Deletions cut 5 bases from V and 0 bases from J, with 7 bases between. The CDR3 has 13 residues. The CDR3, as DNA: TGTGCCAGCAGTGGACTTGCTAACTATGGCTACACCTTC. Amino acid sequence: CASSGLANYGYTF.